The source of this T cell receptor beta chain is a study of neoadjuvant nivolumab and ipilimumab in lung cancer. Regarding the study as a whole: TCR receptors were sequenced in few samples. TCR clonality did not significantly correlate with pathologic tumor regression.

Germline CDR1 is KGHSH and CDR2 is LQKENI. The J segment lost 7 bases and the V segment lost 0 bases, leaving 7 bases of the junction unmatched. CDR3 length: 16 residues. Assay: immunoSEQ multiplex PCR; the TCRdb copy retains only in-frame clones and omits some. The data show some 13,000 clones, with around 70% seen just once and 20% to 25% held by the top ten. This clone was seen more than once but under ten times. No antigen is known for it. The sequenced sample was peripheral blood, obtained after neoadjuvant nivolumab, alone or with ipilimumab, at or shortly before surgery. The source is an adult with non-small cell lung cancer. The gene calls are TRBV18 and TRBJ2-1, with TRBD2 identical over 9 bases. CDR3 loop: CASSPPAGGQGNEQFF. As DNA, the CDR3 is TGTGCCAGCTCACCACCGGCGGGAGGGCAAGGAAATGAGCAGTTCTTC.